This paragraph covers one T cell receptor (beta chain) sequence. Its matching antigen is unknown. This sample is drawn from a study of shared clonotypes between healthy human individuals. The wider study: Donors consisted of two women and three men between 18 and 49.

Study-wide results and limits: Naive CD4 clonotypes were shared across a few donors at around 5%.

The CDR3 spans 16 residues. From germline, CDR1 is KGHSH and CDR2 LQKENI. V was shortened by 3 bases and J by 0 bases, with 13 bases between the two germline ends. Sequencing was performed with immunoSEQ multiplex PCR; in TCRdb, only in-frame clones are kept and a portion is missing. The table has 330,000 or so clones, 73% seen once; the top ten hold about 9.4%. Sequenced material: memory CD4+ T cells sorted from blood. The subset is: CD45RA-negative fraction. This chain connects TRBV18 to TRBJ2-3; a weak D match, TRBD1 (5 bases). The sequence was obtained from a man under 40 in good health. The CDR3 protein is CASSPFPTASTDTQYF. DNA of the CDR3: TGTGCCAGCTCACCCTTCCCGACAGCTAGCACAGATACGCAGTATTTT.